This section outlines one T cell receptor beta chain sequence together with its context. The antigen is unknown. Losses at the gene ends were 4 bases for V and 13 bases for J; bases not matched to a gene: 9. Germline V CDR1 and CDR2: SGHVS, FQNEAQ. The CDR3 consists of 12 residues. Both 60 Vbeta primers and 13 Jbeta primers went into the PCR. Profiling relied on immunoSEQ multiplex PCR, and the TCRdb table lists in-frame clones only, not all of them. The profile shows approximately 160,000 clones, around 80% of them singletons. The sample originates from a study of cytomegalovirus exposure and HLA in healthy donors. General study results and limits: Earlier analysis found most TCR beta V segments productive about 90% or about 30% of the time.

The sample consisted of PBMCs. This clonotype originated in a young woman in good health and CMV-seropositive. V is TRBV7-8 and J is TRBJ1-1, with 7 bases lining up with TRBD1. The CDR3 region is CASSSDRNRVFF. CDR3 sequence (DNA): TGTGCCAGCAGCTCGGACAGGAATAGGGTTTTCTTT.